Each of the 27 T cell receptor beta chains below was sequenced from the same sample in a study of T cells in Graves' hyperthyroidism and ophthalmopathy. RNA transcripts served as the template for amplifying TCR beta CDR3 regions. The TCR CDR3 first-round RT-PCR relied on the HTBI primer set. TCRdb redid the calling of the multiplex PCR reads with MiXCR, one entry per CDR3 protein. Seen here are some 600,000 distinct CDR3 sequences, roughly 14% observed once, and the top ten hold approximately 5.7%. The sample comprised blood. The receptors here all came from a woman aged 30 to 39 with Graves' hyperthyroidism that later progressed to Graves' ophthalmopathy.

Ten or more counts support this clonotype. The V gene is TRBV2, the J gene TRBJ2-2; tentative D call: TRBD1 (11 bases). With 8 bases removed from V and 6 bases from J, the gap between germline ends came to 34 bases. Germline V lookup: CDR1 SNHLY, CDR2 FYNNEI. This CDR3 contains 20 residues. The CDR3: CASAWTGGDNSGRRAGELFF. The DNA for the CDR3 is TGTGCCAGCGCCTGGACAGGGGGCGACAATAGCGGGAGGAGAGCCGGGGAGCTGTTTTTT.

Ten or more counts support this clonotype. The rearrangement joins TRBV6-1 to TRBJ1-1; D uncertain. The germline gives CDR1 MNHNS, CDR2 SASEGT. This CDR3 has 13 residues. Trimming cost V 7 bases and J 5 bases, with 14 bases left between them. This chain's CDR3 is CASTEGGGTEAFF. The CDR3 DNA is TGTGCCAGCACTGAGGGAGGAGGAACTGAAGCTTTCTTT.

This clonotype was seen many times. This chain links TRBV6-6 with TRBJ1-1; TRBD1 aligns across 9 bases. The junction had 20 bases not matched to a gene; V was cut back by 0 bases and J by 0 bases. The CDR3 spans 22 residues. Germline CDR1 reads MNHNY; CDR2 reads SVGAGI (reference sequence). In DNA form, the CDR3 reads TGTGCCAGCAGTTACTCGCCTAGAAGAGGACAGGGGTCCCTTTTCCTGAACACTGAAGCTTTCTTT. Its protein product is CASSYSPRRGQGSLFLNTEAFF.

The rearrangement joins TRBV7-9 to TRBJ1-3; D may be TRBD1 (5 bases). V gave up 7 bases and J gave up 9 bases, with 19 bases separating them. Looked up from germline, CDR1 is SEHNR and CDR2 is FQNEAQ (reference sequence). The CDR3 loop spans 14 amino acids. This chain's CDR3 is CASTDGRAGGTIYF. The CDR3 DNA follows: TGTGCCAGCACCGATGGGCGGGCCGGGGGCACCATATATTTT. Full variable domain (remainder filled in from reference TRBV7-9 and TRBJ1-3): DTGVSQNPRHKITKRGQNVTFRCDPISEHNRLYWYRQTLGQGPEFLTYFQNEAQLEKSRLLSDRFSAERPKGSFSTLEIQRTEQGDSAMYLCASTDGRAGGTIYFGEGSWLTVV.

This clonotype was observed at least ten times. The rearrangement joins TRBV2 to TRBJ2-7; the match to TRBD1 covers 7 bases. The CDR3 has 14 amino acids. The trim removed 6 bases at V and 1 base at J, leaving 6 bases unmatched. Germline V gives CDR1 SNHLY, CDR2 FYNNEI. Written as DNA, the CDR3 is TGTGCCAGCAGGTCCGGGACAGCGTCCTACGAGCAGTACTTC. As protein: CASRSGTASYEQYF. The full variable domain, in which reference TRBV2 and TRBJ2-7 provide the parts outside the CDR3, is EPEVTQTPSHQVTQMGQEVILRCVPISNHLYFYWYRQILGQKVEFLVSFYNNEISEKSEIFDDQFSVERPDGSNFTLKIRSTKLEDSAMYFCASRSGTASYEQYFGPGTRLTVT.

This clonotype occurred many times. V gene TRBV6-2 or TRBV6-3 combines with J gene TRBJ2-7; D is unclear. CDR1 and CDR2 (germline): MNHEY, SVGEGT. The CDR3 consists of 11 residues. V lost 7 bases and J 2 bases, leaving 6 bases between the germline ends. The CDR3 spells CASKDPYEQYF. DNA for the CDR3: TGTGCCAGCAAGGACCCCTACGAGCAGTACTTC.

The sample holds many counts of this clonotype. The chain is built from TRBV7-2 and TRBJ2-1; 7 nucleotides agree with TRBD2. The CDR3 is made up of 18 amino acids. The ends lost 2 bases at V and 5 bases at J; junction bases unmatched: 15. CDR1 is SGHTA and CDR2 is FQGNSA in the germline V gene. DNA of the CDR3: TGTGCCAGCAGCTTAAGGCCGGGAGGCACGGGGCAGCACAATGAGCAGTTCTTC. This encodes CASSLRPGGTGQHNEQFF.

This clonotype was counted at least ten times. The CDR3 sequence is CSGQGNYEQYF. CDR3 DNA sequence: TGCAGCGGGCAGGGGAACTACGAGCAGTACTTC. J is TRBJ2-7 and V is TRBV29-1; a possible D gene is TRBD1 (6 bases). This CDR3 spans 11 amino acids. V lost 7 bases to trimming and J lost 3 bases, with 10 bases between them. In germline, CDR1 is SQVTM, CDR2 ANQGSEA.

J is TRBJ2-1 and V is TRBV12-3 or TRBV12-4; D ambiguous. Trimming removed 3 bases at V and 7 bases at J, with 13 bases between. The CDR3 length is 14 residues. The CDR3 region has the DNA TGTGCCAGCAGTTTGCGTGACTTAATTAATGAGCAGTTCTTC. It yields the protein CASSLRDLINEQFF.

This clonotype was seen repeatedly, ten times or more. The chain is built from TRBV6-2 or TRBV6-3 and TRBJ1-3; TRBD1 aligns across 7 bases. The germline CDR1 and CDR2 sequences are MNHEY and SVGEGT. Trimming removed 9 bases from V and 4 bases from J; junction bases left unmatched: 12. This CDR3 has 15 amino acids. CDR3 protein: CASRNGTATGNTIYF. Written as DNA, the CDR3 is TGTGCCAGTCGGAACGGGACAGCGACGGGAAACACCATATATTTT.

Many counts were recorded for this clonotype. This chain links TRBV2 with TRBJ2-3; D might be TRBD1 (5 bases). The CDR3 is 17 amino acids. The V end lost 7 bases, the J end lost 0 bases, and 20 bases lay between the germline ends. Germline CDR1 reads SNHLY; CDR2 reads FYNNEI. CDR3 sequence (DNA): TGTGCCAGCAAACGGTCAGGGTCCCCTCGGAGCACAGATACGCAGTATTTT. As protein: CASKRSGSPRSTDTQYF. The full variable domain, with the rest looked up from reference TRBV2 and TRBJ2-3, is EPEVTQTPSHQVTQMGQEVILRCVPISNHLYFYWYRQILGQKVEFLVSFYNNEISEKSEIFDDQFSVERPDGSNFTLKIRSTKLEDSAMYFCASKRSGSPRSTDTQYFGPGTRLTVL.

Many counts were recorded for this clonotype. This sequence joins TRBV12-3 or TRBV12-4 and TRBJ1-2; the D is unclear. V shed 5 bases and J shed 4 bases, with 23 bases lying between them. The CDR3 has 17 residues. The CDR3 is CASSPLPLPDGSYGYTF. The CDR3, as DNA: TGTGCCAGCAGTCCCCTTCCCCTCCCTGACGGGTCCTATGGCTACACCTTC.

This chain links TRBV18 with TRBJ2-2; TRBD2 agrees at 12 bases. Trimming at V came to 4 bases and at J to 4 bases, leaving 4 bases not matched to a gene. The germline V gene has CDR1 KGHSH and CDR2 LQKENI. The CDR3 runs 16 residues. Written as DNA, the CDR3 is TGTGCCAGCTCACGGACTAGCGGGATCGGCACCGGGGAGCTGTTTTTT. It codes for CASSRTSGIGTGELFF.

This clonotype was observed a few times. The chain couples TRBV6-2 or TRBV6-3 to TRBJ1-4; tentatively, D is TRBD1 (5 bases). Trimming took 5 bases from V and 10 from J, leaving 14 bases between them. This CDR3 region has 13 residues. Germline CDR1 and CDR2: MNHEY and SVGEGT. The CDR3 is CASSAGGDIKLFF. The CDR3 region has the DNA TGTGCCAGCAGTGCCGGGGGGGATATAAAACTGTTTTTT.

This clonotype was detected many times. The V and J genes are TRBV7-9 and TRBJ2-1; D call uncertain. This CDR3 is 11 amino acids long. The germline V gene encodes CDR1 SEHNR and CDR2 FQNEAQ (reference sequence). The V and J ends lost 2 bases and 7 bases respectively, with 3 bases between them. The CDR3 here is CASSLQNEQFF. CDR3 bases: TGTGCCAGCAGCTTACAGAATGAGCAGTTCTTC.

This clonotype has ten or more counts. The rearrangement links TRBV14 to TRBJ2-7, with 7 nucleotides matching TRBD1. The CDR3 length is 15 residues. V was pared by 4 bases and J by 4 bases, with 10 bases of the junction left unmatched. Germline CDR1 and CDR2: SGHDN and FVKESK. CDR3 in amino acids: CASSLTGIGVYEQYF. CDR3 DNA: TGTGCCAGCAGCCTGACAGGGATTGGGGTGTACGAGCAGTACTTC.

This clonotype appeared many times. The rearrangement joins TRBV24-1 to TRBJ2-1, with 7 nucleotides matching TRBD2. CDR3 size: 14 residues. Per the germline V gene, CDR1 is KGHDR and CDR2 is SFDVKD. The CDR3 region has the DNA TGTGCTACGGCGGGAGTCCCCTCCTACAATGAGCAGTTCTTC. Amino acids: CATAGVPSYNEQFF.

This clonotype was recorded at least ten times. The rearrangement uses TRBV6-1 and TRBJ1-1, with D hard to call. Germline values: CDR1 MNHNS, CDR2 SASEGT. The V gene lost 2 bases and the J gene lost 5 bases, with 9 bases spanning the gap. This CDR3 has 13 amino acids. Here the CDR3 reads CASSELSGTEAFF. The CDR3 nucleotides read TGTGCCAGCAGTGAATTGAGTGGGACTGAAGCTTTCTTT.

V is TRBV19 and J is TRBJ2-5; perhaps TRBD1 as D (7 bases). Trimming removed 4 bases from V and 1 base from J, with 16 bases in between. This CDR3 has 16 amino acids. Germline lookup yields CDR1 LNHDA and CDR2 SQIVND (reference sequence). CDR3 DNA: TGTGCCAGTAGTACCCGGGGGACAGTTATCCAAGAGACCCAGTACTTC. Amino acids: CASSTRGTVIQETQYF. Full variable domain (remainder filled in from reference TRBV19 and TRBJ2-5): DGGITQSPKYLFRKEGQNVTLSCEQNLNHDAMYWYRQDPGQGLRLIYYSQIVNDFQKGDIAEGYSVSREKKESFPLTVTSAQKNPTAFYLCASSTRGTVIQETQYFGPGTRLLVL.

In its sample, this clonotype was seen many times. The rearrangement uses TRBV6-1 and TRBJ1-4; TRBD1 aligns across 7 bases. This CDR3 has 13 amino acids. Germline V gene sequence: CDR1 MNHNS, CDR2 SASEGT. J lost 4 bases, V lost 10 bases, and 6 bases had no gene match. Here the CDR3 DNA reads TGTGCCACCCGGGACAGTAGTAATGAAAAACTGTTTTTT. This translates into CATRDSSNEKLFF.

This clonotype was detected many times. J is TRBJ1-1 and V is TRBV11-2; D is possibly TRBD1 (5 bases). This CDR3 contains 13 residues. Trimming cost V 3 bases and J 4 bases, with 9 bases left between them. Germline CDR1 SGHAT, CDR2 FQNNGV. The CDR3 sequence: CASSFAGPTEAFF. DNA for the CDR3: TGTGCCAGCAGCTTTGCGGGGCCCACTGAAGCTTTCTTT.

This chain connects TRBV30 to TRBJ2-1; the D gene could be TRBD1 or TRBD2 (5 bases each). Germline V lookup: CDR1 GTSNPN, CDR2 SVGIG (reference sequence). This CDR3 comprises 12 residues. Trimming cost V 0 bases and J 10 bases, with 10 bases left between them. The CDR3 here is CAWSVSGAEQFF. CDR3 DNA: TGTGCCTGGAGTGTATCCGGGGCCGAGCAGTTCTTC. Drawing the rest from reference TRBV30 and TRBJ2-1, the complete variable domain is SQTIHQWPATLVQPVGSPLSLECTVEGTSNPNLYWYRQAAGRGLQLLFYSVGIGQISSEVPQNLSASRPQDRQFILSSKKLLLSDSGFYLCAWSVSGAEQFFGPGTRLTVL.

This clonotype occurred many times. V gene TRBV28 combines with J gene TRBJ1-3, with 7 nucleotides matching TRBD1. The length of the CDR3 is 17 residues. The J segment lost 0 bases and the V segment lost 5 bases, leaving 10 bases of the junction unmatched. CDR1 and CDR2 (germline): MDHEN, SYDVKM. The DNA of the CDR3 is TGTGCCAGCAGTCCACCACAGGGGCCAGGCTCTGGAAACACCATATATTTT. It codes for CASSPPQGPGSGNTIYF.

In its sample, this clonotype was seen many times. V is TRBV20-1 and J is TRBJ2-7, with 9 bases identical to TRBD1. The CDR3 length is 13 residues. The V and J ends lost 6 bases and 6 bases, in that order; junction bases with no gene match: 9. Germline assignment: CDR1 DFQATT and CDR2 SNEGSKA (reference sequence). CDR3 DNA sequence: TGCAGTGCACCGGGACAGGGTGGGTTCGAGCAGTACTTC. Its protein is CSAPGQGGFEQYF.

This clonotype showed up just a few times. V gene TRBV6-1 combines with J gene TRBJ1-6, with D tentatively TRBD1 (6 bases). Germline CDR1 reads MNHNS; CDR2 reads SASEGT. CDR3 length: 14 residues. With 7 bases removed from V and 10 bases from J, the gap between germline ends came to 17 bases. The chain's CDR3 is CASIRSQGYSPLHF. CDR3 bases: TGTGCCAGCATCCGAAGCCAGGGGTACTCACCCCTCCACTTT.

The chain is built from TRBV5-1 and TRBJ2-3; perhaps TRBD2 as D (6 bases). Germline CDR1 reads SGHRS; CDR2 reads YFSETQ. The CDR3 contains 16 residues. Trimming took off 0 bases at V and 3 bases at J, with 14 bases between the two ends. CDR3 in amino acids: CASSLGGVRGTDTQYF. In nucleotides, the CDR3 is TGCGCCAGCAGCTTGGGCGGGGTCCGGGGGACAGATACGCAGTATTTT. Drawing the rest from reference TRBV5-1 and TRBJ2-3, the complete variable domain is KAGVTQTPRYLIKTRGQQVTLSCSPISGHRSVSWYQQTPGQGLQFLFEYFSETQRNKGNFPGRFSGRQFSNSRSEMNVSTLELGDSALYLCASSLGGVRGTDTQYFGPGTRLTVL.

This clonotype was seen more than once but under ten times. A read error may explain this, as a much larger clone is one base away. The rearrangement uses TRBV27 and TRBJ2-2, with a possible D match to TRBD1 (7 bases). CDR3 length: 13 amino acids. Germline V gene data show CDR1 as MNHEY and CDR2 as SMNVEV (reference sequence). This CDR3 reads CASSTTGTGGLFF. DNA for the CDR3: TGTGCCAGCAGTACGACAGGGACCGGGGGGCTGTTTTTT.